Below, 21 T cell receptor beta chains from the same sample are listed, as sequenced in a study of blood T cell repertoires in COVID-19. The table came from immunoSEQ multiplex PCR; TCRdb's copy has only in-frame clones and leaves some out. The sample lists about 250,000 clones, roughly four fifths occurring once. The specimen sequenced was peripheral blood. The receptors were sampled from a woman in her 70s with acute or convalescent COVID-19.

The V call is TRBV6-1, the J call TRBJ1-1, with D unclear. The CDR3 runs to 15 residues. Trimming took 0 bases from V and 4 from J, leaving 12 bases between them. Germline V gene sequence: CDR1 MNHNS, CDR2 SASEGT. CDR3 amino acids: CASSEAIGGSTEAFF. In nucleotides, the CDR3 is TGTGCCAGCAGTGAAGCGATTGGAGGGTCCACTGAAGCTTTCTTT.

The chain recombines TRBV6-2 or TRBV6-3 with TRBJ1-2; 8 nucleotides match TRBD1. The length of the CDR3 is 14 residues. V shed 0 bases and J 7 bases; nucleotides not matched to a gene: 4. Germline V gives CDR1 MNHEY, CDR2 SVGEGT. CDR3: CASSYSVTGAGYTF. The CDR3 nucleotides are TGTGCCAGCAGTTACTCAGTGACAGGGGCTGGCTACACCTTC.

V is TRBV7-9 and J is TRBJ1-3; tentatively, D is TRBD1 (6 bases). There are 16 residues in the CDR3. The V gene lost 5 bases and the J gene lost 0 bases, with 14 bases spanning the gap. Germline loops: CDR1 SEHNR, CDR2 FQNEAQ (reference sequence). The CDR3 nucleotides are TGTGCCAGCAGCCAGCTGGCACAGGGCTCTGGAAACACCATATATTTT. Its translation is CASSQLAQGSGNTIYF.

This chain uses TRBV24-1 with TRBJ2-5; maybe TRBD2 (5 bases). The CDR3 totals 14 residues. The V end was cut by 4 bases, the J end by 4 bases, with 12 bases between. The V gene's germline CDR1 is KGHDR and CDR2 SFDVKD. The CDR3 loop is CATSDPRGGETQYF. The DNA of the CDR3 is TGTGCCACCAGTGACCCCCGGGGTGGAGAGACCCAGTACTTC.

The chain couples TRBV7-9 to TRBJ1-1; D is unresolved. V was clipped by 5 bases and J by 0 bases, with 13 bases between them. Germline V lookup: CDR1 SEHNR, CDR2 FQNEAQ (reference sequence). This CDR3 spans 15 amino acids. The CDR3 DNA reads as TGTGCCAGCAGCGCTCGACGGGGTCTGAACACTGAAGCTTTCTTT. The encoded protein is CASSARRGLNTEAFF. The variable domain in full, completed from reference TRBV7-9 and TRBJ1-1, reads DTGVSQNPRHKITKRGQNVTFRCDPISEHNRLYWYRQTLGQGPEFLTYFQNEAQLEKSRLLSDRFSAERPKGSFSTLEIQRTEQGDSAMYLCASSARRGLNTEAFFGQGTRLTVV.

V gene TRBV28 combines with J gene TRBJ2-3, with D tentatively TRBD1 (5 bases). The V and J ends lost 2 bases and 6 bases respectively, with 9 bases between them. The CDR3 spans 13 residues. Germline V CDR1 and CDR2: MDHEN, SYDVKM. CDR3 loop: CASSLVGHDTQYF. Written as DNA, the CDR3 is TGTGCCAGCAGTTTAGTAGGACACGATACGCAGTATTTT.

The chain links TRBV6-6 to TRBJ2-3; D is unclear. This CDR3 contains 13 residues. Germline lookup yields CDR1 MNHNY and CDR2 SVGAGI (reference sequence). The V and J ends lost 2 bases and 0 bases respectively, with 3 bases between them. The CDR3 DNA reads TGTGCCAGCAGTTACCTAAGCACAGATACGCAGTATTTT. Residues: CASSYLSTDTQYF.

The rearrangement joins TRBV28 to TRBJ1-2; possibly TRBD1 for D (5 bases). This CDR3 has 13 amino acids. Germline V gene data show CDR1 as MDHEN and CDR2 as SYDVKM. Between the trimmed V and J ends, which lost 10 bases and 5 bases, there was a span of 17 bases. In nucleotides, the CDR3 is TGTGCCACCGGGGCTCTCGGAGGGTATGGCTACACCTTC. Protein: CATGALGGYGYTF.

This clone showed up just once. The rearrangement uses TRBV4-2 and TRBJ2-1; no clear D gene. Germline lookup yields CDR1 LGHNA and CDR2 YNFKEQ. The V and J ends lost 0 bases and 12 bases respectively, with 15 bases between them. The CDR3 is made up of 14 amino acids. CDR3 bases: TGTGCCAGCAGCCAAGATCCCAGTAATGGTTGGCAGTTCTTC. Translation gives CASSQDPSNGWQFF.

This chain joins TRBV12-3 or TRBV12-4 and TRBJ1-5, with TRBD1 as a possible D gene (5 bases). The CDR3 covers 13 residues. V lost 6 bases to trimming and J lost 6 bases, with 12 bases between them. The CDR3 bases are TGTGCCAGCAGCCCGGGGACTCGTCAGCCCCAGCATTTT. Its protein is CASSPGTRQPQHF.

The chain employs TRBV28 and TRBJ1-1, with TRBD1 matching 8 bases. The CDR3 covers 14 residues. With V trimmed by 6 bases and J by 10 bases, 13 bases remained unmatched. Germline V gene sequence: CDR1 MDHEN, CDR2 SYDVKM. The CDR3 here is CASRQQGGGVGAFF. CDR3 nucleotide sequence: TGTGCCAGCAGGCAACAGGGGGGGGGTGTGGGAGCTTTCTTT.

The CDR3 loop reads CASSYGLFTGGEKLFF. The DNA for the CDR3 is TGTGCCAGCAGTTACGGCCTTTTTACAGGGGGGGAAAAACTGTTTTTT. The chain recombines TRBV6-5 with TRBJ1-4, with 8 positions matching TRBD1. Looked up from germline, CDR1 is MNHEY and CDR2 is SVGAGI. The CDR3 spans 16 residues. V shed 2 bases, J shed 8 bases, and the junction held 10 bases outside the gene matches.

V gene TRBV7-2 combines with J gene TRBJ2-1; D may be TRBD2 (7 bases). Germline loops: CDR1 SGHTA, CDR2 FQGNSA. The CDR3 consists of 13 residues. V was clipped by 0 bases and J by 9 bases, with 9 bases between them. DNA for the CDR3: TGTGCCAGCAGCTTAGCGGGGGGGCGTGAGCAGTTCTTC. This gives the protein CASSLAGGREQFF.

The chain joins TRBV7-2 to TRBJ1-1; 7 bases align to TRBD1. This CDR3 is 15 amino acids long. V trimming: 1 base; J trimming: 4 bases; junction bases outside the gene matches: 6. Germline assignment: CDR1 SGHTA and CDR2 FQGNSA. In DNA, the CDR3 is TGTGCCAGCAGCTTAGTACAGGGGTCGGGCACTGAAGCTTTCTTT. Its translation is CASSLVQGSGTEAFF.

The chain has TRBV7-8 and TRBJ1-1; D possibly corresponds to TRBD1 (5 bases). With 5 bases removed from V and 10 bases from J, the gap between germline ends came to 20 bases. The germline gives CDR1 SGHVS, CDR2 FQNEAQ. CDR3 size: 14 residues. CDR3 bases: TGTGCCAGCAGCCCCGCGACAGACCTCCTAGGAGCTTTCTTT. Amino acids: CASSPATDLLGAFF.

Only one count was recorded for this clone. The chain recombines TRBV9 with TRBJ2-2; TRBD2 aligns across 10 bases. The germline gives CDR1 SGDLS, CDR2 YYNGEE. Unmatched junction bases numbered 7, after V lost 4 bases and J lost 7 bases. This CDR3 comprises 15 residues. The CDR3 DNA is TGTGCCAGCAGCAAAGCGGGGGGGAAAAGCGGGGAGCTGTTTTTT. It specifies CASSKAGGKSGELFF.

The chain has TRBV6-2 or TRBV6-3 and TRBJ2-5; D gene unclear. The CDR3 sequence is 12 residues long. CDR1 and CDR2 from the germline V gene are MNHEY and SVGEGT. Trimming took off 2 bases at V and 5 bases at J, with 6 bases between the two ends. CDR3 region: CASSYLEETQYF. CDR3 bases: TGTGCCAGCAGTTACCTGGAGGAGACCCAGTACTTC.

The DNA of the CDR3 is TGTGCCAGCAGCTTAGCGGCGGGGGACACTATTAATGAGCAGTTCTTC. It codes for CASSLAAGDTINEQFF. The J gene is TRBJ2-1, the V gene TRBV7-9; TRBD2 might be the D (7 bases). CDR3 length: 16 amino acids. CDR1 and CDR2 from the germline V gene are SEHNR and FQNEAQ (reference sequence). Between the trimmed V and J ends, which lost 0 bases and 7 bases, there was a span of 16 bases.

The chain carries TRBV18 and TRBJ2-2; 7 bases match TRBD1. Losses at the gene ends were 0 bases for V and 4 bases for J; bases not matched to a gene: 5. CDR3 length: 16 amino acids. From germline, CDR1 is KGHSH and CDR2 LQKENI. DNA of the CDR3: TGTGCCAGCTCACCACCGGAGACAGGGTTCACCGGGGAGCTGTTTTTT. Protein product: CASSPPETGFTGELFF.

The chain joins TRBV15 to TRBJ1-1, with no clear D. The CDR3 has 15 residues. Germline CDR1 and CDR2: LNHNV and YYDKDF (reference sequence). Between the trimmed V and J ends, which lost 0 bases and 4 bases, there was a span of 12 bases. The CDR3 bases are TGTGCCACCAGCAGAGATCGTCAGGCGATCACTGAAGCTTTCTTT. Encoded protein: CATSRDRQAITEAFF.

In this sample, this clone turned up a few times. The chain joins TRBV15 to TRBJ1-6, with D uncertain. V was shortened by 1 base and J by 7 bases, with 11 bases between the two germline ends. Germline V CDR1 and CDR2: LNHNV, YYDKDF (reference sequence). The CDR3 loop spans 15 amino acids. Here the CDR3 DNA reads TGTGCCACCAGCAGAGTTCAGGAAGGAAATTCACCCCTCCACTTT. Translating it yields CATSRVQEGNSPLHF.